These 22 T cell receptor beta chains were sequenced from one sample in a study of T cells and copy number aberrations in small-cell lung cancer. Some clones are missing from TCRdb's copy, which holds only in-frame ones; the method was immunoSEQ multiplex PCR. The sample carries more than 9,500 clones, 75% to 80% recorded once. Sequenced input: normal tissue next to the tumor. Every receptor here comes from a man aged 60-69 years with small cell lung cancer.

V gene TRBV6-1 combines with J gene TRBJ2-7, with TRBD2 matching over 10 bases. Trimming at V came to 2 bases and at J to 0 bases, leaving 4 bases not matched to a gene. Germline V lookup: CDR1 MNHNS, CDR2 SASEGT. The CDR3 contains 16 residues. The CDR3 sequence is CASSESAGGASYEQYF. The CDR3 region has the DNA TGTGCCAGCAGTGAATCAGCGGGAGGGGCCTCCTACGAGCAGTACTTC.

This clone was detected once. V gene TRBV11-2 combines with J gene TRBJ2-2; D call uncertain. The germline V gene has CDR1 SGHAT and CDR2 FQNNGV. This CDR3 is 15 amino acids long. V lost 2 bases to trimming and J lost 0 bases, with 7 bases between them. The CDR3 region has the DNA TGTGCCAGCAGCTTATCGTCCTCGAACACCGGGGAGCTGTTTTTT. Encoded protein: CASSLSSSNTGELFF.

The CDR3, as DNA: TGTGCCAGCAGCTTGGATGATTTTGGTCAGCGCATTCAGTACTTC. Residues: CASSLDDFGQRIQYF. V usage is TRBV5-5 and J usage is TRBJ2-4; D not resolved. Per the germline V gene, CDR1 is SGHKS and CDR2 is YYEKEE (reference sequence). This CDR3 spans 15 amino acids. V was shortened by 0 bases and J by 9 bases, with 16 bases between the two germline ends.

This chain joins TRBV28 and TRBJ1-5; D uncertain. V dropped 3 bases and J dropped 3 bases, with 9 bases sitting between them. This CDR3 spans 14 amino acids. CDR1 is MDHEN, CDR2 SYDVKM, per germline. In nucleotides, the CDR3 is TGTGCCAGCAGTTTCCTCGGGGACAATCAGCCCCAGCATTTT. This encodes CASSFLGDNQPQHF.

The V and J genes are TRBV25-1 and TRBJ2-3; D is undetermined. Trimming removed 1 base at V and 11 bases at J, with 13 bases between. The germline V gene encodes CDR1 MGHDK and CDR2 SYGVNS. The CDR3 is 13 residues long. The CDR3 DNA is TGTGCCAGCAGTGAATCGGGCGCCCTTAAGCAGTATTTT. It translates to CASSESGALKQYF.

This chain links TRBV10-2 with TRBJ1-1; TRBD1 matches at 9 bases. This CDR3 is built from 16 residues. Germline CDR1 is WSHSY and CDR2 is SAAADI. After removal of 5 bases from V and 0 bases from J, the junction contained 7 bases not matched to a gene. CDR3 protein: CASSRTGAGMNTEAFF. DNA of the CDR3: TGCGCCAGCAGTAGGACAGGGGCAGGTATGAACACTGAAGCTTTCTTT.

V gene TRBV7-2 combines with J gene TRBJ2-1, with 8 bases matching TRBD2. This CDR3 is 16 amino acids long. Germline lookup yields CDR1 SGHTA and CDR2 FQGNSA. V gave up 3 bases and J gave up 0 bases; unmatched junction bases: 4. Written as DNA, the CDR3 is TGTGCCAGCAGCTTGGTCGGGACTAGCTCCTACAATGAGCAGTTCTTC. This codes for CASSLVGTSSYNEQFF.

This clone has just a few counts. This rearrangement joins TRBV27 to TRBJ1-1; D unclear. The CDR3 length is 12 residues. Trimming cost V 7 bases and J 1 base, with 7 bases left between them. Germline V gene lookup returns CDR1 MNHEY and CDR2 SMNVEV (reference sequence). In DNA form, the CDR3 reads TGTGCCAGCAATCTATCGAACACTGAAGCTTTCTTT. This sequence encodes CASNLSNTEAFF.

A single count supports this clone. The chain uses TRBV6-5 and TRBJ1-3, with D hard to call. Per germline, CDR1 MNHEY and CDR2 SVGAGI. The V end was cut by 0 bases, the J end by 3 bases, with 9 bases between. The CDR3 is 15 amino acids. CDR3 bases: TGTGCCAGCAGTTACTCGCCAAGACTTGGAAACACCATATATTTT. Encoded protein: CASSYSPRLGNTIYF.

About this clone itself: This CDR3 is also generated by other DNA sequences in the sample. The chain employs TRBV7-9 and TRBJ1-4, with unresolved D. Looked up from germline, CDR1 is SEHNR and CDR2 is FQNEAQ (reference sequence). The length of the CDR3 is 16 residues. Trimming pared 1 base from V and 3 bases from J, leaving 12 bases between. Written as DNA, the CDR3 is TGTGCCAGCAGCTTAGGGGGTGGCAGCCCTAATGAAAAACTGTTTTTT. Its protein product is CASSLGGGSPNEKLFF.

The chain joins TRBV27 to TRBJ2-7; maybe TRBD2 (5 bases). This CDR3 is 13 amino acids long. Germline V gene lookup returns CDR1 MNHEY and CDR2 SMNVEV (reference sequence). Trimming shortened V by 3 bases and J by 2 bases, and 8 bases separated the two germline ends. The CDR3 spells CASSFREPYEQYF. CDR3 DNA sequence: TGTGCCAGCAGTTTTAGGGAGCCCTACGAGCAGTACTTC.

This clone was detected once. The chain combines TRBV2 with TRBJ2-1, with no clear D. V shed 7 bases and J shed 0 bases, with 1 base lying between them. Germline V gives CDR1 SNHLY, CDR2 FYNNEI. The CDR3 is 11 amino acids. The CDR3 region has the DNA TGTGCCAGCAACTCCTACAATGAGCAGTTCTTC. Translating it yields CASNSYNEQFF.

The table lists this clone with a count of one. The chain is built from TRBV20-1 and TRBJ2-5; no firm D call. The length of the CDR3 is 11 residues. Per germline, CDR1 DFQATT and CDR2 SNEGSKA (reference sequence). V was clipped by 6 bases and J by 1 base, with 6 bases between them. DNA of the CDR3: TGCAGTGCCGGAAGCCAAGAGACCCAGTACTTC. Its protein is CSAGSQETQYF.

Comments on this clone: Compared with germline, one end of the junction differs, possibly owing to a read error. The V and J genes are TRBV19 and TRBJ2-7; possible D gene TRBD2, 6 bases. Germline CDR1 LNHDA, CDR2 SQIVND (reference sequence). The CDR3 covers 15 residues. CDR3 loop: CASSLPGLGSYEQYF. For the CDR3, the DNA is TGTGCAAGTAGCCTACCGGGACTGGGCTCCTACGAGCAGTACTTC.

The chain uses TRBV9 and TRBJ2-3, with 10 bases matching TRBD2. CDR3 length equals 20 residues. V was clipped by 4 bases and J by 2 bases; unmatched bases: 19. The germline V gene encodes CDR1 SGDLS and CDR2 YYNGEE. CDR3 sequence reads: CASSSPRGDIAGGYTDTQYF. DNA for the CDR3: TGTGCCAGCAGCTCCCCCCGAGGGGACATAGCGGGAGGCTACACAGATACGCAGTATTTT.

This clone has more than one count but fewer than ten. The rearrangement links TRBV19 to TRBJ1-1, with TRBD1 as a possible D gene (6 bases). The V gene lost 1 base and the J gene lost 4 bases, with 19 bases spanning the gap. The CDR3 has 17 amino acids. Germline V lookup: CDR1 LNHDA, CDR2 SQIVND (reference sequence). The CDR3 region has the DNA TGTGCCAGTAGTATAGGAGGAATACAGGGAAGGGGCACTGAAGCTTTCTTT. As protein: CASSIGGIQGRGTEAFF.

This chain uses TRBV28 with TRBJ2-7; TRBD1 or TRBD2 may be the D gene (5 bases each). Germline CDR1 is MDHEN and CDR2 is SYDVKM. V shed 6 bases and J shed 3 bases, with 21 bases lying between them. This CDR3 is 16 amino acids long. In DNA, the CDR3 is TGTGCCAGCAGCCTCGGGTGGGGTCGGGGCAGCTACGAGCAGTACTTC. It specifies CASSLGWGRGSYEQYF.

This clone was picked up a small number of times. The chain is built from TRBV2 and TRBJ2-7, with D perhaps TRBD1 (5 bases). Germline assignment: CDR1 SNHLY and CDR2 FYNNEI. The CDR3 is 12 amino acids. V was shortened by 2 bases and J by 13 bases, with 15 bases between the two germline ends. CDR3 coding DNA: TGTGCCAGCAGTGAATGGCCCTCCACAGGATACTTC. It is translated as CASSEWPSTGYF.

The CDR3 is CASSRAGLAGEEQFF. CDR3 DNA: TGTGCCAGCAGCAGAGCCGGACTAGCGGGAGAGGAGCAGTTCTTC. V and J are TRBV9 and TRBJ2-1, with 13 bases identical to TRBD2. The CDR3 is 15 residues long. Germline lookup yields CDR1 SGDLS and CDR2 YYNGEE. V lost 4 bases to trimming and J lost 10 bases; unmatched junction nucleotides: 8.

The genes are TRBV6-5 and TRBJ2-3, with 10 nucleotides matching TRBD2. The CDR3 totals 11 residues. Losses at the gene ends were 8 bases for V and 13 bases for J; bases not matched to a gene: 6. Germline V lookup: CDR1 MNHEY, CDR2 SVGAGI. CDR3 bases: TGTGCCAGCGGTAGCGGGGGGCGCGAGTATTTT. Its translation: CASGSGGREYF.

The V call is TRBV7-6, the J call TRBJ2-7; tentative D call: TRBD2 (7 bases). The CDR3 loop spans 16 amino acids. Germline loops: CDR1 SGHVS, CDR2 FNYEAQ. V was pared by 5 bases and J by 2 bases, with 19 bases between. The CDR3 DNA reads TGTGCCAGCAGCCTAGGGGGAGGGCCGTTACCCTACGAGCAGTACTTC. Translated, it gives CASSLGGGPLPYEQYF.

On this clone itself: The same CDR3 arises from other DNA sequences in this sample as well. This sequence joins TRBV7-2 and TRBJ2-7; maybe TRBD1 (6 bases). Germline assignment: CDR1 SGHTA and CDR2 FQGNSA. The CDR3 runs to 14 residues. Trimming shortened V by 5 bases and J by 1 base, and 12 bases separated the two germline ends. The DNA of the CDR3 is TGTGCCAGCAGCCCGCGGACAGCGTCCTACGAGCAGTACTTC. As protein: CASSPRTASYEQYF. Full variable domain (rest looked up from reference TRBV7-2 and TRBJ2-7): GAGVSQSPSNKVTEKGKDVELRCDPISGHTALYWYRQSLGQGLEFLIYFQGNSAPDKSGLPSDRFSAERTGGSVSTLTIQRTQQEDSAVYLCASSPRTASYEQYFGPGTRLTVT.